The present entry profiles one T cell receptor (beta chain) with its context. Its antigen is not known. The sample comes from a study of response to subunit inactivated influenza vaccine. Broader study findings: Authors suggested that a seasonal influenza vaccination recruits few new T cells each time.

TCRdb passed the RT-PCR reads through MiXCR, listing each CDR3 protein once. Here the sample spans a few hundred thousand distinct CDR3 sequences, about a tenth being singletons. V was pared by 0 bases and J by 7 bases, with 11 bases between. Germline V CDR1 and CDR2: SGHKS, YYEKEE (reference sequence). The CDR3 has 14 residues. Specimen: PBMCs from blood, collected more than 35 days after vaccination. The chain joins TRBV5-5 to TRBJ2-4; D unresolved. The sequence was collected from a man in his forties or fifties who received an inactivated influenza vaccine. The CDR3 is CASSLEGIRNIQYF. CDR3 bases: TGTGCCAGCAGCTTGGAGGGTATCAGGAACATTCAGTACTTC.